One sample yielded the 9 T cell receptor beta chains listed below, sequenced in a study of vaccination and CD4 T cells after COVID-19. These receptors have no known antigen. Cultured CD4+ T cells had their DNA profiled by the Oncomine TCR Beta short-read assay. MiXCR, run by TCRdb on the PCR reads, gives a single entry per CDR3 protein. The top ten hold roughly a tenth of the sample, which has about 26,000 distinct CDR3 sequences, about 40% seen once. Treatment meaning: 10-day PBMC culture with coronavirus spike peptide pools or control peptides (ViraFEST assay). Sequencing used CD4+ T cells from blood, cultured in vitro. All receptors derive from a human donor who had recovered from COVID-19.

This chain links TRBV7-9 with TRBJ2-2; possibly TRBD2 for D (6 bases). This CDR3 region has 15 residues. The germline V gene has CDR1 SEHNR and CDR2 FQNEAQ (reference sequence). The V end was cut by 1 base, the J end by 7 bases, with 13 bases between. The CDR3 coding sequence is TGTGCCAGCAGCTTAGGTTCAGGAGGGCACGGGGAGCTGTTTTTT. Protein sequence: CASSLGSGGHGELFF.

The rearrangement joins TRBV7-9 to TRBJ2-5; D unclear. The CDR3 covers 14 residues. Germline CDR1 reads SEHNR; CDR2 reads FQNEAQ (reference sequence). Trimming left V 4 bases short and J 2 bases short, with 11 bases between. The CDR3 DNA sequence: TGTGCCAGCAGCTACTCGAGCCTTCAAGAGACCCAGTACTTC. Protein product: CASSYSSLQETQYF.

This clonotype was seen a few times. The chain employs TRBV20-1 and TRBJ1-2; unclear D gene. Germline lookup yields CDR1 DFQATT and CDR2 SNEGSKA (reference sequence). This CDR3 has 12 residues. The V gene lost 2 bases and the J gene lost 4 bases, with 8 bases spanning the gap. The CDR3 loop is CSARSYSYGYTF. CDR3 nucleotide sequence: TGCAGTGCTAGATCTTACAGCTATGGCTACACCTTC.

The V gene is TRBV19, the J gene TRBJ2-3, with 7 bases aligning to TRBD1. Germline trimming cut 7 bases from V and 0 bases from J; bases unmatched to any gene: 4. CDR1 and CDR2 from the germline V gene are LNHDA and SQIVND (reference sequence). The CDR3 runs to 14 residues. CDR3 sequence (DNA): TGTGCCAGTAATCACAGGGGTAGCACAGATACGCAGTATTTT. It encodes CASNHRGSTDTQYF.

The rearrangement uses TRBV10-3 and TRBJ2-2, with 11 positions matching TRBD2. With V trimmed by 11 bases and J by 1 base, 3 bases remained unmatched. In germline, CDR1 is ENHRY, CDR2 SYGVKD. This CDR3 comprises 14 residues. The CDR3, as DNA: TGTGCCGCTACTAGCGGGGGGAACACCGGGGAGCTGTTTTTT. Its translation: CAATSGGNTGELFF.

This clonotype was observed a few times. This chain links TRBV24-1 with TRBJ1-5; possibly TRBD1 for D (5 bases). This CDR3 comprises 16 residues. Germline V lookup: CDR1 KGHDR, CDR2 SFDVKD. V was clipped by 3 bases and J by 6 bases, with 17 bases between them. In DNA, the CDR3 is TGTGCCACCAGTGATGGAGCAGGGAGGGTAGGTCAGCCCCAGCATTTT. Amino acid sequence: CATSDGAGRVGQPQHF.

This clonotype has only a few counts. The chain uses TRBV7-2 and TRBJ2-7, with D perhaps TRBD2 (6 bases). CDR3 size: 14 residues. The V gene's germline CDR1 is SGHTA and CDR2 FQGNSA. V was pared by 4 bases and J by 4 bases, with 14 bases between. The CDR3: CASSSRVGSYEQYF. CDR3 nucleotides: TGTGCCAGCAGCTCTCGGGTCGGGAGTTACGAGCAGTACTTC. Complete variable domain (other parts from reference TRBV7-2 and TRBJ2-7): GAGVSQSPSNKVTEKGKDVELRCDPISGHTALYWYRQSLGQGLEFLIYFQGNSAPDKSGLPSDRFSAERTGGSVSTLTIQRTQQEDSAVYLCASSSRVGSYEQYFGPGTRLTVT.

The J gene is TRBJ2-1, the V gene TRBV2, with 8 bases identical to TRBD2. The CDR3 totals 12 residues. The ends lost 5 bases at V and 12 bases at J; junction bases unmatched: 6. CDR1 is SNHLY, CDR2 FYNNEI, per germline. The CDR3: CASSLITSGQFF. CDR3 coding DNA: TGTGCCAGCAGTCTGATCACTAGCGGGCAGTTCTTC.

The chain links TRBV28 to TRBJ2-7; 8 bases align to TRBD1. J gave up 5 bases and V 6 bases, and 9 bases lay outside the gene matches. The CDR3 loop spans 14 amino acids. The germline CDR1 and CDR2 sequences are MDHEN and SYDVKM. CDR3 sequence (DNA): TGTGCCAGCAGAGCCCCGGGACAGGATGACGAGCAGTACTTC. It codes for CASRAPGQDDEQYF.